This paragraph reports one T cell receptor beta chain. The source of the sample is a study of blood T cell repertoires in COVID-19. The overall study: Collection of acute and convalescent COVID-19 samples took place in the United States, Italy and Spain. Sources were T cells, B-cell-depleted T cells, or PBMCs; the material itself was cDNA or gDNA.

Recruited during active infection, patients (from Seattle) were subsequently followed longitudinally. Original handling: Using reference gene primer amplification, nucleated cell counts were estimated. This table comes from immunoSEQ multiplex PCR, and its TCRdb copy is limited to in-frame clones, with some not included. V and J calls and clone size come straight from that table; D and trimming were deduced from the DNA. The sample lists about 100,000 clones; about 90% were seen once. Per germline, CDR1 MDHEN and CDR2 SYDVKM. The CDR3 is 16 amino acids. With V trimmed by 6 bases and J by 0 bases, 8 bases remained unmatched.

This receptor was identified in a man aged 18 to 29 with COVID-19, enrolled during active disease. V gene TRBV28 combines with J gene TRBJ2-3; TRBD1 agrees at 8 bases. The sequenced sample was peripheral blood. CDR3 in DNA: TGTGCCAGCAGGTCGACAGGGGTCGTGAGCACAGATACGCAGTATTTT. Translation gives CASRSTGVVSTDTQYF.